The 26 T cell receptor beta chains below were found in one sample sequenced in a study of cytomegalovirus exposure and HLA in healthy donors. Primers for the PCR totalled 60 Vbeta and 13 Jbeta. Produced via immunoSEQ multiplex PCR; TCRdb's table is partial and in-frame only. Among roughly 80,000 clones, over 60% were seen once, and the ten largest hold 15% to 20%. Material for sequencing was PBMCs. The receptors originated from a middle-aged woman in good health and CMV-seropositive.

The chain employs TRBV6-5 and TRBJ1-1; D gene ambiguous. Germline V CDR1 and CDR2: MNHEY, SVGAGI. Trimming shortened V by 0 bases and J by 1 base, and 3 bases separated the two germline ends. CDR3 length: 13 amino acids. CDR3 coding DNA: TGTGCCAGCAGTTACTCTCAGAACACTGAAGCTTTCTTT. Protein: CASSYSQNTEAFF.

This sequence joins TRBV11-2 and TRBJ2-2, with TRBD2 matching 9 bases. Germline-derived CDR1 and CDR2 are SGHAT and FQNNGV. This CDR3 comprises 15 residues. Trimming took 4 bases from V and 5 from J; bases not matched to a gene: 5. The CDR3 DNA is TGTGCCAGCAGCTCCGGGCTAGCGGGGACCGGGGAGCTGTTTTTT. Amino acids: CASSSGLAGTGELFF.

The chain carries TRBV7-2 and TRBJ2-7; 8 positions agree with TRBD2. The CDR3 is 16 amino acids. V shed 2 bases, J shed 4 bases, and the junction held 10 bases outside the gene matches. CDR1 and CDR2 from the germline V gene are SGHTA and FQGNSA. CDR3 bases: TGTGCCAGCAGCTTAATCTTTTCAGCGGGAGAGTACGAGCAGTACTTC. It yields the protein CASSLIFSAGEYEQYF.

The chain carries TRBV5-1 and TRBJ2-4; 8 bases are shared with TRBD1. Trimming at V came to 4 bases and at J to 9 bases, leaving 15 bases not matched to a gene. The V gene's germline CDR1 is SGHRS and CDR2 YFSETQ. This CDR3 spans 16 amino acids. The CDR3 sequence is CASSGPNDRGFGIQYF. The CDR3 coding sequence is TGCGCCAGCAGCGGACCCAATGACAGGGGATTTGGCATTCAGTACTTC.

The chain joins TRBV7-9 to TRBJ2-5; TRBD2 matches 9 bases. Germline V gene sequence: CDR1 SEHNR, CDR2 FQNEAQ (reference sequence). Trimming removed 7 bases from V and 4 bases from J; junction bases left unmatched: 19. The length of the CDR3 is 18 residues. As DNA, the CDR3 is TGTGCCAGCACCGCTGGGGTAGCGGGAGCTGGGGCCAGAGAGACCCAGTACTTC. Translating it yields CASTAGVAGAGARETQYF. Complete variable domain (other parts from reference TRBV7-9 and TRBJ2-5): DTGVSQNPRHKITKRGQNVTFRCDPISEHNRLYWYRQTLGQGPEFLTYFQNEAQLEKSRLLSDRFSAERPKGSFSTLEIQRTEQGDSAMYLCASTAGVAGAGARETQYFGPGTRLLVL.

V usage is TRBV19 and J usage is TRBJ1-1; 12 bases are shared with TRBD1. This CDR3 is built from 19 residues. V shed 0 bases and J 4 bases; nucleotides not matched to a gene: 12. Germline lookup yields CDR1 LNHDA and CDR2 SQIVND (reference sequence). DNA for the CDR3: TGTGCCAGTAGTATAGAGTCCCCCGGGACAGGGGGCTCGGGCACTGAAGCTTTCTTT. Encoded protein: CASSIESPGTGGSGTEAFF.

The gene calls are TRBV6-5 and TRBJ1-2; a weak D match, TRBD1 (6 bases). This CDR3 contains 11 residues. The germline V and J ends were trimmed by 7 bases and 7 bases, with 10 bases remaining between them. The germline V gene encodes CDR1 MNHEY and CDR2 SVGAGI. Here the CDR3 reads CASKEGGGYTF. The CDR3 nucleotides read TGTGCCAGCAAGGAAGGGGGTGGCTACACCTTC.

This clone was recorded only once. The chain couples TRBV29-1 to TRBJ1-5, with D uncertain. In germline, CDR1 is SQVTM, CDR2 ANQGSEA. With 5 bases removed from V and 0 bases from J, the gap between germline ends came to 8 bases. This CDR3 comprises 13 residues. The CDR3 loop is CSVRRDSNQPQHF. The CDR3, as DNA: TGCAGCGTTCGGCGGGATAGCAATCAGCCCCAGCATTTT.

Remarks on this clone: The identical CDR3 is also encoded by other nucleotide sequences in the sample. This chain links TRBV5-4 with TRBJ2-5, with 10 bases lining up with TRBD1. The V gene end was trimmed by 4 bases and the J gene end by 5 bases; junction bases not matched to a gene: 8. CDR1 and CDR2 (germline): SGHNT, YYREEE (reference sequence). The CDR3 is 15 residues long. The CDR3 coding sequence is TGTGCCAGCAGCCTACCGGGACAGGGGAGGGAGACCCAGTACTTC. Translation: CASSLPGQGRETQYF. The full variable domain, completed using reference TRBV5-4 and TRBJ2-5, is ETGVTQSPTHLIKTRGQQVTLRCSSQSGHNTVSWYQQALGQGPQFIFQYYREEENGRGNFPPRFSGLQFPNYSSELNVNALELDDSALYLCASSLPGQGRETQYFGPGTRLLVL.

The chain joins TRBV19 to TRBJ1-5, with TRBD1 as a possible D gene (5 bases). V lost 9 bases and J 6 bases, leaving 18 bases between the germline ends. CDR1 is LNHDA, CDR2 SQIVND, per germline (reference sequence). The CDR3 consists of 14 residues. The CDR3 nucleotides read TGTGCCAGCCGGAGAACATGGGGGGGTCAGCCCCAGCATTTT. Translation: CASRRTWGGQPQHF.

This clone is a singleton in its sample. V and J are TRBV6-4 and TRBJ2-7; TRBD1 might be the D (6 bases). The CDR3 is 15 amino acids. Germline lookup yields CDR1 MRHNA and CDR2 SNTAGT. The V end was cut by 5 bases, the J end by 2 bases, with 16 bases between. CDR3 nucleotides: TGTGCCAGCAGTCTACAGGGCAACCCTACCTACGAGCAGTACTTC. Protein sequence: CASSLQGNPTYEQYF.

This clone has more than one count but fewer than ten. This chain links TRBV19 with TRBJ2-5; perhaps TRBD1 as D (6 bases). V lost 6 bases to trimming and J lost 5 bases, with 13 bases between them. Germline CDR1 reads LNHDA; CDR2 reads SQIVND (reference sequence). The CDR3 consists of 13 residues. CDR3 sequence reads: CASRNRDTETQYF. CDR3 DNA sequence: TGTGCCAGTAGGAACCGGGACACGGAGACCCAGTACTTC.

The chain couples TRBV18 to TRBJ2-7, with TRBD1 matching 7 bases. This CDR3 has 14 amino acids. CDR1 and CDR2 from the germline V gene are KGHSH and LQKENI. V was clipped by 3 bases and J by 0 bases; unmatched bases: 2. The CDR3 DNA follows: TGTGCCAGCTCACCTCGGGACAGCTCCTACGAGCAGTACTTC. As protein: CASSPRDSSYEQYF.

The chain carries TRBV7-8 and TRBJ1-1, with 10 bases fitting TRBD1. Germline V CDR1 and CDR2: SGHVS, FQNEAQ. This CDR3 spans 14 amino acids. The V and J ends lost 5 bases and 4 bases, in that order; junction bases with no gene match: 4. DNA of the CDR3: TGTGCCAGCAGCATGGGACAGGGGAGCACTGAAGCTTTCTTT. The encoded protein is CASSMGQGSTEAFF.

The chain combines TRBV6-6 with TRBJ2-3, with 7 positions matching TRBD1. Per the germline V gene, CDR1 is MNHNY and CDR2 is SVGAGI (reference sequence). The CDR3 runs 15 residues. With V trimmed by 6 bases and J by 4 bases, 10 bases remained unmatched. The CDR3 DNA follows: TGTGCCAGCAGCACCCGACAGGGAACAGCAGATACGCAGTATTTT. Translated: CASSTRQGTADTQYF.

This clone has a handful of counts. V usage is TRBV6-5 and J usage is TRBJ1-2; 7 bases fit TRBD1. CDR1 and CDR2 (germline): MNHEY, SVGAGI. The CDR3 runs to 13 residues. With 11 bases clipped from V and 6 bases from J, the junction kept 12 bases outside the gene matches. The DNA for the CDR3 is TGTGCCGGCCCGTGGGCCGACAGGGATGGCTACACCTTC. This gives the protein CAGPWADRDGYTF.

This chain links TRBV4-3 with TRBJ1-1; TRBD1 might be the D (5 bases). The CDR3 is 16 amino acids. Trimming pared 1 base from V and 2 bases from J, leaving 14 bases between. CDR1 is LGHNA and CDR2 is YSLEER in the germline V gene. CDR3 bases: TGCGCCAGCAGCCAAGGGCTCCAGGGACTTAACACTGAAGCTTTCTTT. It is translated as CASSQGLQGLNTEAFF.

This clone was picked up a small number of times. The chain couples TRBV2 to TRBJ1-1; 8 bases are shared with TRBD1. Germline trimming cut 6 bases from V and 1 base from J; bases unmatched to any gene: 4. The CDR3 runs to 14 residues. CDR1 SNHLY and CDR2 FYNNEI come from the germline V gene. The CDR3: CASRIQGGNTEAFF. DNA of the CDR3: TGTGCCAGCAGGATACAGGGGGGGAACACTGAAGCTTTCTTT. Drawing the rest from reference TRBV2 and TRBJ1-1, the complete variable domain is EPEVTQTPSHQVTQMGQEVILRCVPISNHLYFYWYRQILGQKVEFLVSFYNNEISEKSEIFDDQFSVERPDGSNFTLKIRSTKLEDSAMYFCASRIQGGNTEAFFGQGTRLTVV.

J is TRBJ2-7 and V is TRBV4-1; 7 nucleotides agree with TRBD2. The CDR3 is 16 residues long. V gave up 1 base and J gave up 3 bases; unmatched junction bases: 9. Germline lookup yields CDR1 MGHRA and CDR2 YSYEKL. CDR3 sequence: CASSQVRAGVFYEQYF. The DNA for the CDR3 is TGCGCCAGCAGCCAAGTTCGTGCGGGAGTCTTCTACGAGCAGTACTTC.

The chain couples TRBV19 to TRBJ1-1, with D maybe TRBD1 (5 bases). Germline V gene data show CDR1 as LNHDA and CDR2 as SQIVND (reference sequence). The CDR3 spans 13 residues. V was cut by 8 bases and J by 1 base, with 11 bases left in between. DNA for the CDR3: TGTGCCAGTTCAAGACAGACGAACACTGAAGCTTTCTTT. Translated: CASSRQTNTEAFF.

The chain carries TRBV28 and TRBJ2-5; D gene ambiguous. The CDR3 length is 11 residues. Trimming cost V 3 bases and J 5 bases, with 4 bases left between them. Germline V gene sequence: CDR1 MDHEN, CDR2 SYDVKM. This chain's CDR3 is CASSFLETQYF. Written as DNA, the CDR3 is TGTGCCAGCAGTTTCTTGGAGACCCAGTACTTC.

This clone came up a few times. The chain's CDR3 is CASSVGQGRDTIYF. As DNA, the CDR3 is TGTGCCAGCAGCGTCGGACAGGGGCGAGACACCATATATTTT. This sequence joins TRBV9 and TRBJ1-3; 9 bases fit TRBD1. With V trimmed by 2 bases and J by 8 bases, 5 bases remained unmatched. From germline, CDR1 is SGDLS and CDR2 YYNGEE. This CDR3 has 14 amino acids. The full variable domain, rest sourced from reference TRBV9 and TRBJ1-3, is DSGVTQTPKHLITATGQRVTLRCSPRSGDLSVYWYQQSLDQGLQFLIQYYNGEERAKGNILERFSAQQFPDLHSELNLSSLELGDSALYFCASSVGQGRDTIYFGEGSWLTVV.

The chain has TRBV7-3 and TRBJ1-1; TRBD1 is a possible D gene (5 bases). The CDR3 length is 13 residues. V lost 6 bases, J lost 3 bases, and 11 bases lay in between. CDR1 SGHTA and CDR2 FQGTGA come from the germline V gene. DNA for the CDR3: TGTGCCAGCAGACTGCAGGGCTACACTGAAGCTTTCTTT. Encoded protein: CASRLQGYTEAFF.

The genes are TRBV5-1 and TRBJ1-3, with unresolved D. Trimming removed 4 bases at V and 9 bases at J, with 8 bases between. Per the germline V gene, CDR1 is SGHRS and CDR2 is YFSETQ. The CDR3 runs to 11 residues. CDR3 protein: CASSDTRTIYF. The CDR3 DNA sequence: TGCGCCAGCAGCGATACGCGCACCATATATTTT.

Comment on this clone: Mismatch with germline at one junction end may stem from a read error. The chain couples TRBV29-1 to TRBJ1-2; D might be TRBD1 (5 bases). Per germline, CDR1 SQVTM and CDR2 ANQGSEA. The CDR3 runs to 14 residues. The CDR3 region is CSAEDGQGNYGYTF. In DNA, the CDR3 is TGCAGCGCTGAAGATGGGCAGGGTAACTATGGCTACACCTTC.

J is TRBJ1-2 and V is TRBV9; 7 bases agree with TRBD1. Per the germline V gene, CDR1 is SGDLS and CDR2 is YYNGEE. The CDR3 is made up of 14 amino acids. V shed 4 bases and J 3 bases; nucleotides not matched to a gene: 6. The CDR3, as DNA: TGTGCCAGCAGCACCCACGGGACAGACTATGGCTACACCTTC. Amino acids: CASSTHGTDYGYTF.